This T cell receptor beta chain emerged from a study of blood T cell repertoires in COVID-19. Study in general: The United States, Italy and Spain were the sources of the acute and convalescent COVID-19 samples. Sources were T cells, B-cell-depleted T cells, or PBMCs; the material itself was cDNA or gDNA.

Trimming cost V 2 bases and J 8 bases, with 14 bases left between them. CDR3 length equals 14 residues. The germline V gene has CDR1 LGHDT and CDR2 YNNKEL (reference sequence). Authors' processing steps: Researchers report that nucleated cell counts were estimated from reference gene primer amplification. Here immunoSEQ multiplex PCR was the method, and the copy in TCRdb shows in-frame clones only, minus some. V and J calls and clone size are copied from that table; D and trimming were computed from the DNA. The table has some 170,000 clones, about 87% seen once; the top ten hold about 1.6%. The clonotype comes from a woman in her fifties or sixties with acute or convalescent COVID-19. The chain is built from TRBV3-1 (or the pseudogene TRBV3-2) and TRBJ2-3, with unresolved D. Material for sequencing was peripheral blood. CDR3 in amino acids: CASSQSHVKATQYF. The CDR3 nucleotides are TGTGCCAGCAGCCAATCGCACGTAAAAGCTACGCAGTATTTT.